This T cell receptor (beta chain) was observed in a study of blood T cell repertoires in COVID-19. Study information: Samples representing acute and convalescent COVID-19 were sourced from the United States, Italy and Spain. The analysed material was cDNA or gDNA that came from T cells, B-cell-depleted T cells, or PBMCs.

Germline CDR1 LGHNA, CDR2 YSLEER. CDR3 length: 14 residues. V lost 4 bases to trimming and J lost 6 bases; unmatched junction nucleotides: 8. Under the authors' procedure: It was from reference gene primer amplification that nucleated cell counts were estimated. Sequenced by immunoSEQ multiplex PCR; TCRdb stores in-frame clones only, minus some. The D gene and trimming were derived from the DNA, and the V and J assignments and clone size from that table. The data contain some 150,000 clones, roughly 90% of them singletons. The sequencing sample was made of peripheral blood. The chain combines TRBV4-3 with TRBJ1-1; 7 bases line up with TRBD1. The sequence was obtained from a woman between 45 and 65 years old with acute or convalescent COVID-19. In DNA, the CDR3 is TGCGCCAGCAGCCCGGTGGGACAGAAGTCTGAAGCTTTCTTT. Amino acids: CASSPVGQKSEAFF.